This T cell receptor beta chain was identified in a study of T-cell memory formation after mild COVID-19. Study-wide points: Clones contracting across day 15 to 85 had a balanced CD4/CD8 profile; later expanding clones leaned CD4+. A subset of responding clones appeared in pre-infection memory, suggesting cross-reactive memory joined.

The sample holds many counts of this clonotype. Its antigen remains unknown. CDR1 is LGHNA, CDR2 YSLEER, per germline. The CDR3 is 14 amino acids. Trimming left V 2 bases short and J 2 bases short, with 9 bases between. 5'RACE primed from the constant segment yielded TCR alpha and TCR beta cDNA libraries bearing sample barcodes and UMIs. Using its own MiXCR run on the 5' RACE reads, TCRdb lists one record per CDR3 protein. Of tens of thousands of distinct CDR3 sequences listed, about 16% are singletons. The sequencing input was PBMCs or a T cell subset sorted from them (not recorded which). The TCR comes from a man aged 18 to 30 who had mild COVID-19 (a few samples of this study predate the infection). Cell type and time point are not known. V usage is TRBV4-3 and J usage is TRBJ1-1; D is unresolved. CDR3 sequence reads: CASSQLGPNTEAFF. The CDR3 region has the DNA TGCGCCAGCAGCCAATTAGGGCCTAACACTGAAGCTTTCTTT.